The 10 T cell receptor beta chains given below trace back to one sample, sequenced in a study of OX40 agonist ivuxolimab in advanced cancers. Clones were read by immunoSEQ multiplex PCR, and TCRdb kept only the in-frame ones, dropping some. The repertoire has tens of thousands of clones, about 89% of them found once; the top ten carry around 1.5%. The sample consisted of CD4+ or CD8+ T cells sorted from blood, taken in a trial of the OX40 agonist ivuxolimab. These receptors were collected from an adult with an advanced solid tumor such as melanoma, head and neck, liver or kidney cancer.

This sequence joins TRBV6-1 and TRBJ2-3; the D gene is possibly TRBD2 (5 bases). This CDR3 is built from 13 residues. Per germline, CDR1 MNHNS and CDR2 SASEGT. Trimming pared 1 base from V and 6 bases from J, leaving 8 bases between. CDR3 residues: CASSEGPGDTQYF. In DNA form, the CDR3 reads TGTGCCAGCAGTGAAGGTCCGGGGGATACGCAGTATTTT.

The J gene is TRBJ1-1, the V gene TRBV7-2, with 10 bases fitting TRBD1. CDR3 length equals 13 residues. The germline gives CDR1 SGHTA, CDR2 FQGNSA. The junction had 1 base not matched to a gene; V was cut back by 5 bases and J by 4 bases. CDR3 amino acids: CASSRTGGTEAFF. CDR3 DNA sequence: TGTGCCAGCAGCCGGACAGGGGGCACTGAAGCTTTCTTT.

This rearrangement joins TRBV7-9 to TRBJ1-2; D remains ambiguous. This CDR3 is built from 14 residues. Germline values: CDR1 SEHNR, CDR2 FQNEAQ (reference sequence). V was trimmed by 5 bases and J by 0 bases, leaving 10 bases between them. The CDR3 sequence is CASSPDGANYGYTF. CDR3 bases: TGTGCCAGCAGCCCCGACGGAGCTAACTATGGCTACACCTTC.

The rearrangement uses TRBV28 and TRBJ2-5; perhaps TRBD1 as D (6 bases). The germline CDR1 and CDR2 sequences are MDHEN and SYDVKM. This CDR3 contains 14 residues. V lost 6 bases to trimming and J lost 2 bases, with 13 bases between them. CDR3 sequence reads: CASSPYRDQETQYF. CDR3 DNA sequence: TGTGCCAGCAGCCCTTACAGGGATCAAGAGACCCAGTACTTC. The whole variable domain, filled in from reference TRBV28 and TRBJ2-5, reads DVKVTQSSRYLVKRTGEKVFLECVQDMDHENMFWYRQDPGLGLRLIYFSYDVKMKEKGDIPEGYSVSREKKERFSLILESASTNQTSMYLCASSPYRDQETQYFGPGTRLLVL.

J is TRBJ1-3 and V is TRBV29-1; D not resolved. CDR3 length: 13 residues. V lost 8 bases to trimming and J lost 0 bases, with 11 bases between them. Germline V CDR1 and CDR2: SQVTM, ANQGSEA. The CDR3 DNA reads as TGCAGCCAAGCAGCGTCCTCTGGAAACACCATATATTTT. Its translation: CSQAASSGNTIYF. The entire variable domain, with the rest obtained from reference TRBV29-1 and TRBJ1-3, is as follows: SAVISQKPSRDICQRGTSLTIQCQVDSQVTMMFWYRQQPGQSLTLIATANQGSEATYESGFVIDKFPISRPNLTFSTLTVSNMSPEDSSIYLCSQAASSGNTIYFGEGSWLTVV.

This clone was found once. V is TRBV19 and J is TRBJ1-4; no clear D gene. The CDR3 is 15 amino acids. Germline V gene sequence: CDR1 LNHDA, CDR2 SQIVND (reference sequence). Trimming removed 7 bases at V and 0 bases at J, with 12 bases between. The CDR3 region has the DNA TGTGCCAGTAAGGTTTGGGCAGCAACTAATGAAAAACTGTTTTTT. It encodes CASKVWAATNEKLFF.

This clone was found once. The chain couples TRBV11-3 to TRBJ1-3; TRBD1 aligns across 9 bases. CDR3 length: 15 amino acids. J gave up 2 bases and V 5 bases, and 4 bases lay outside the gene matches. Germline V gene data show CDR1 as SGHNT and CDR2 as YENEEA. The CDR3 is CASSLRQGAGNTIYF. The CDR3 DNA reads TGTGCCAGCAGCCTTAGACAGGGGGCTGGAAACACCATATATTTT. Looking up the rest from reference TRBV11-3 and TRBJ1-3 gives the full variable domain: EAGVVQSPRYKIIEKKQPVAFWCNPISGHNTLYWYLQNLGQGPELLIRYENEEAVDDSQLPKDRFSAERLKGVDSTLKIQPAELGDSAVYLCASSLRQGAGNTIYFGEGSWLTVV.

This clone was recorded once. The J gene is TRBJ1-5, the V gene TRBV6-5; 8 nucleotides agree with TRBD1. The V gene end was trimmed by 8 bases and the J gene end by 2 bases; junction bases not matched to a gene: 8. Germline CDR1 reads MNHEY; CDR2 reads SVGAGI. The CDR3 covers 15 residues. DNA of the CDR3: TGTGCCAGCGGTTCGACAGGGGCTCGCAATCAGCCCCAGCATTTT. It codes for CASGSTGARNQPQHF.

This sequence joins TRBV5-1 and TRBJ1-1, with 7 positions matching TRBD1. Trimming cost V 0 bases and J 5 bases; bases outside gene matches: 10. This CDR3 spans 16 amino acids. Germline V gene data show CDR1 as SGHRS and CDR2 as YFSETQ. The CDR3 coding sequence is TGCGCCAGCAGCTTGGCCAGGGGGGCTTTCTTTACTGAAGCTTTCTTT. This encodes CASSLARGAFFTEAFF.

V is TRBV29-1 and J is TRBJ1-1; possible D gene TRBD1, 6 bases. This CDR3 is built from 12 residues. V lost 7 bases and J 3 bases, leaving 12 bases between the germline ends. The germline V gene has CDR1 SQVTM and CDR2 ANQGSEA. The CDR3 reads CSARGRDTEAFF. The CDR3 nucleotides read TGCAGCGCCCGGGGGCGGGACACTGAAGCTTTCTTT.